The present TCR beta chain was sequenced within a study of radiotherapy plus CTLA-4 blockade in lung cancer. Study observations and caveats: The best prediction of response reportedly came from early blood T cell clone dynamics, with interferon-beta. Once radiotherapy plus ipilimumab had been given, TCR clones derived from tumor expanded in blood.

Regarding this clone: Its antigen is unknown.

Data came from immunoSEQ multiplex PCR; TCRdb stores just in-frame clones and leaves some out. The table shows some 32,000 clones, with roughly four fifths occurring only once. The CDR3 is made up of 13 amino acids. Germline CDR1 MNHNS, CDR2 SASEGT. Trimming at V came to 8 bases and at J to 5 bases, leaving 6 bases not matched to a gene. This chain joins TRBV6-1 and TRBJ2-5; 9 bases map to TRBD1. Sequencing used peripheral blood, obtained from a patient treated with radiotherapy plus ipilimumab. This receptor was taken from a human donor with non-small cell lung cancer that progressed on radiotherapy plus ipilimumab. The CDR3 is CASVTGGRETQYF. In DNA form, the CDR3 reads TGTGCCAGCGTGACAGGGGGAAGGGAGACCCAGTACTTC.